This TCR beta chain was captured by sequencing in a study of T-cell reconstitution after alpha-beta-depleted transplantation in children. With respect to this clonotype: Possible read error: a much larger clone is one base away.

For TCRbeta, the library was prepared with unique molecular identifiers. TCRdb re-called the PCR reads through MiXCR, storing one row per CDR3 protein. The sample comprises hundreds of thousands of distinct CDR3 sequences, roughly a tenth of which are singletons, and 5% to 7% rests with the top ten. Germline loops: CDR1 SQVTM, CDR2 ANQGSEA. The CDR3 covers 13 residues. V was shortened by 5 bases and J by 1 base, with 11 bases between the two germline ends. The chain recombines TRBV29-1 with TRBJ1-1; D may be TRBD1 (6 bases). This specimen consisted of PBMCs from the stem cell graft donor, obtained from the stem cell graft. The origin of this receptor is a human donor who donated a stem cell graft to a child with acute lymphoblastic leukemia. The CDR3 loop is CSVLGQRNTEAFF. In DNA form, the CDR3 reads TGCAGCGTTCTAGGACAGAGGAACACTGAAGCTTTCTTT.